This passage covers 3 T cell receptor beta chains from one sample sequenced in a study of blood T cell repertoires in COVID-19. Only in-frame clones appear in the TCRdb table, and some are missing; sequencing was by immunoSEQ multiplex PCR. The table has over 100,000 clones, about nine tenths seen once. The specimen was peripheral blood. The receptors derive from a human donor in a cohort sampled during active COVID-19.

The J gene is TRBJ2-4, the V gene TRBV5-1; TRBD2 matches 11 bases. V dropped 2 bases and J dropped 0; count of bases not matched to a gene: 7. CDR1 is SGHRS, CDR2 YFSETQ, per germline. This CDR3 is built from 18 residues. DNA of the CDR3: TGCGCCAGCAGCTTAAAGACTAGCGGGGCGCTAGCCAAAAACATTCAGTACTTC. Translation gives CASSLKTSGALAKNIQYF.

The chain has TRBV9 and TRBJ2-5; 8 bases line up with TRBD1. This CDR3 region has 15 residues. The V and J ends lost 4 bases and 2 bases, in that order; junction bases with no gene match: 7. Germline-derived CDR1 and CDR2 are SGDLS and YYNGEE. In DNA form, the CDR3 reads TGTGCCAGCAGCTACCAGACAGGGGAACAAGAGACCCAGTACTTC. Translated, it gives CASSYQTGEQETQYF.

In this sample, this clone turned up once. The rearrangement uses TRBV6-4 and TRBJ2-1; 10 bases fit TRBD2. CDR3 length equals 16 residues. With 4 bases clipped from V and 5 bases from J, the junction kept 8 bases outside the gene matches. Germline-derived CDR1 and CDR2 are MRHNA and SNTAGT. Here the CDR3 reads CASSAWTSGLHNEQFF. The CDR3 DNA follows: TGTGCCAGCAGTGCCTGGACTAGCGGCCTACACAATGAGCAGTTCTTC.